This T cell receptor beta chain was recovered during a study of T-cell memory formation after mild COVID-19. In its sample, this clonotype was seen many times. MiXCR, applied by TCRdb to the 5' RACE reads, yields one record per CDR3 protein. In the table there are under 250,000 distinct CDR3 sequences, 15% of which are singletons. The clonotype originates from an adult woman who had mild COVID-19 (a few samples of this study predate the infection). Cell type and time point are not known. Specimen: PBMCs or a T cell subset sorted from them (not recorded which).

CDR3 loop: CASKRDEPPLYNSPLHF. In DNA, the CDR3 is TGTGCCAGCAAGAGGGACGAACCCCCTCTCTATAATTCACCCCTCCACTTT. This chain links TRBV2 with TRBJ1-6, with a possible D match to TRBD1 (5 bases). Germline CDR1 reads SNHLY; CDR2 reads FYNNEI. With 7 bases removed from V and 3 bases from J, the gap between germline ends came to 19 bases. The CDR3 has 17 amino acids.